The 2 T cell receptor beta chains given below trace back to one sample, sequenced in a study of T cell responses to AZD1222 COVID-19 vaccine. Data came from immunoSEQ multiplex PCR; TCRdb stores just in-frame clones and leaves some out. The top ten clones hold more than 3.5% of a sample with over 120,000 clones, 92% of them seen once. This material consisted of peripheral blood, taken on day 0 of AZD1222 vaccination. These receptors all stem from an adult in good health.

The chain employs TRBV18 and TRBJ1-2; 7 nucleotides agree with TRBD1. Germline CDR1 is KGHSH and CDR2 is LQKENI. This CDR3 contains 16 residues. Germline trimming cut 3 bases from V and 6 bases from J; bases unmatched to any gene: 13. CDR3 amino acids: CASSPTVETGSDGYTF. The CDR3 coding sequence is TGTGCCAGCTCACCCACAGTGGAGACAGGGTCCGATGGCTACACCTTC.

The rearrangement joins TRBV24-1 to TRBJ2-1; possibly TRBD1 or TRBD2 for D (5 bases each). The CDR3 contains 16 residues. Looked up from germline, CDR1 is KGHDR and CDR2 is SFDVKD. V lost 1 base and J lost 6, with 15 bases in between. The CDR3 here is CATSDFGGAPLNEQFF. CDR3 coding DNA: TGTGCCACCAGTGATTTTGGGGGTGCCCCCCTCAATGAGCAGTTCTTC.